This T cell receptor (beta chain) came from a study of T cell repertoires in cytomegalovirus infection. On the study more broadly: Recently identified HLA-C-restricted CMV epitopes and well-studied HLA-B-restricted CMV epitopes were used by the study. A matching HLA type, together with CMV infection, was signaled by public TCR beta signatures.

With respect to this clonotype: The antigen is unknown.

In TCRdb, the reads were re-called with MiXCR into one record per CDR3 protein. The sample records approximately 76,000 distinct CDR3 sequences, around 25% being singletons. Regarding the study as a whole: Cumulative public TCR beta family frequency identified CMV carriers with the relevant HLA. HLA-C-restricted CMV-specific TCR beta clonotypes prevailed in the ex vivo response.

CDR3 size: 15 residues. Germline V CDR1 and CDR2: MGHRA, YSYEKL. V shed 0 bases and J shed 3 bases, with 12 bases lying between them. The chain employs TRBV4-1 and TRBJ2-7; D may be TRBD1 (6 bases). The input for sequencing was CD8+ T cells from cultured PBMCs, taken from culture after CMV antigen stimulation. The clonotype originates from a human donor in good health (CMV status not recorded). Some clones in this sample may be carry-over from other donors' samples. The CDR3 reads CASSQDRGTYYEQYF. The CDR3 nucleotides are TGCGCCAGCAGCCAAGACAGGGGTACGTACTACGAGCAGTACTTC.